A selection of T cell receptor beta chains follows, all from one sample in a study of blood T cell repertoires in COVID-19. Sequenced by immunoSEQ multiplex PCR; TCRdb stores in-frame clones only, minus some. Among 150,000 to 200,000 clones, over 80% were seen once, and the ten largest hold around 8%. The specimen sequenced was peripheral blood. The receptors were sampled from an elderly woman with COVID-19, enrolled during active disease. The CDR3 runs from the conserved cysteine through the conserved F or W. Fields, in order: CDR3 DNA, CDR3 protein, clone size, V gene, D gene, J gene, CDR3 length. D genes are given only for firm matches. Expanded clones are given a class, and other clones once, few, many or no size at all.

CDR3nt: TGTGCCAGCAGTGAGGGGCAGAGCTCCTACAATGAGCAGTTCTTC
CDR3aa: CASSEGQSSYNEQFF
abundance: NA
v_gene: TRBV2
d_gene: NA
j_gene: TRBJ2-1
len: 15

CDR3nt: TGCGCCAGCAGCCAAGAGGGGGGGGTCACCGGGGAGCTGTTTTTT
CDR3aa: CASSQEGGVTGELFF
abundance: NA
v_gene: TRBV4-1
d_gene: TRBD2
j_gene: TRBJ2-2
len: 15

CDR3nt: TGTGCCAGCAGCCGCAGTGGGGGGAGGGCCACTGAAGCTTTCTTT
CDR3aa: CASSRSGGRATEAFF
abundance: few
v_gene: TRBV5-5
d_gene: NA
j_gene: TRBJ1-1
len: 15

CDR3nt: TGTGCCAGCAGTTACGGTTCACGTTATCAGCCCCAGCATTTT
CDR3aa: CASSYGSRYQPQHF
abundance: NA
v_gene: TRBV28
d_gene: NA
j_gene: TRBJ1-5
len: 14

CDR3nt: TGCAGTGCTAGTTGGGGGGTAGGGAACACTGAAGCTTTCTTT
CDR3aa: CSASWGVGNTEAFF
abundance: NA
v_gene: TRBV20-1
d_gene: NA
j_gene: TRBJ1-1
len: 14

CDR3nt: TGTGCCATCGTAGGGGGGGATTATACTGAAGCTTTCTTT
CDR3aa: CAIVGGDYTEAFF
abundance: NA
v_gene: TRBV10-3
d_gene: NA
j_gene: TRBJ1-1
len: 13

CDR3nt: TGTGCCAGCATGTTTGCGGGGGCTACGGGCATTCAGTACTTC
CDR3aa: CASMFAGATGIQYF
abundance: NA
v_gene: TRBV2
d_gene: NA
j_gene: TRBJ2-4
len: 14

CDR3nt: TGTGCCAGCAGCTTAGGGACTAACCAAGAGACCCAGTACTTC
CDR3aa: CASSLGTNQETQYF
abundance: NA
v_gene: TRBV11-3
d_gene: NA
j_gene: TRBJ2-5
len: 14

CDR3nt: TGTGCCAGCTCAGCGGCTAACTATGGCTACACCTTC
CDR3aa: CASSAANYGYTF
abundance: once
v_gene: TRBV18
d_gene: NA
j_gene: TRBJ1-2
len: 12

CDR3nt: TGTGCCAGCAGCTCACCTAATTATAATTCACCCCTCCACTTT
CDR3aa: CASSSPNYNSPLHF
abundance: NA
v_gene: TRBV5-5
d_gene: NA
j_gene: TRBJ1-6
len: 14

CDR3nt: TGTGCCAGCAGCCAAGACCAACTGGGCCATAGATCCTACGAGCAGTACTTC
CDR3aa: CASSQDQLGHRSYEQYF
abundance: NA
v_gene: TRBV4-2
d_gene: NA
j_gene: TRBJ2-7
len: 17

CDR3nt: TGTGCCAGCAGTCCCATACCGCTCAGGGGATATGGCTCGGACGAGCAGTACTTC
CDR3aa: CASSPIPLRGYGSDEQYF
abundance: NA
v_gene: TRBV28
d_gene: NA
j_gene: TRBJ2-7
len: 18

CDR3nt: TGTGCCAGCAGCTTAGGAGGACAGGGTAGTCACGGGGAGCTGTTTTTT
CDR3aa: CASSLGGQGSHGELFF
abundance: NA
v_gene: TRBV7-6
d_gene: TRBD1
j_gene: TRBJ2-2
len: 16

CDR3nt: TGTGCCAGCAGCGTTCGACAGGCCACAGATACGCAGTATTTT
CDR3aa: CASSVRQATDTQYF
abundance: NA
v_gene: TRBV9
d_gene: NA
j_gene: TRBJ2-3
len: 14

CDR3nt: TGTGCCAGCAGCATTGCCTCAGGGGGACCCACTGAAGCTTTCTTT
CDR3aa: CASSIASGGPTEAFF
abundance: NA
v_gene: TRBV5-5
d_gene: TRBD1
j_gene: TRBJ1-1
len: 15

CDR3nt: TGTGCCAGCAGTTTAGTTACTGGAAACACCATATATTTT
CDR3aa: CASSLVTGNTIYF
abundance: NA
v_gene: TRBV12-3/TRBV12-4
d_gene: NA
j_gene: TRBJ1-3
len: 13

CDR3nt: TGTGCCAGCAGGGCGACTAGCGTCGGGGAGCAGTTCTTC
CDR3aa: CASRATSVGEQFF
abundance: NA
v_gene: TRBV7-3
d_gene: TRBD2
j_gene: TRBJ2-1
len: 13

CDR3nt: TGTGCCAGCAGCCGAGCCGGGACAGGGGAGAGTGAGCAGTTCTTC
CDR3aa: CASSRAGTGESEQFF
abundance: once
v_gene: TRBV3-1/TRBV3-2
d_gene: TRBD1
j_gene: TRBJ2-1
len: 15

CDR3nt: TGTGCCAGCAGCAGGGGGAGGAACACTGAAGCTTTCTTT
CDR3aa: CASSRGRNTEAFF
abundance: NA
v_gene: TRBV7-2
d_gene: NA
j_gene: TRBJ1-1
len: 13

CDR3nt: TGCGCCAGCAGCCTGGGACAGACTTACTATGGCTACACCTTC
CDR3aa: CASSLGQTYYGYTF
abundance: NA
v_gene: TRBV5-1
d_gene: TRBD1
j_gene: TRBJ1-2
len: 14